Given below is one T cell receptor (beta chain) in context. The antigen is not known. CDR1 and CDR2 (germline): SGHTA, FQGTGA. The junction had 5 bases not matched to a gene; V was cut back by 4 bases and J by 3 bases. The CDR3 length is 16 residues. Assay: immunoSEQ multiplex PCR; the TCRdb copy retains only in-frame clones and omits some. The table includes about 41,000 clones, about 95% detected once. This entry comes from a study of graft-versus-host responses after intestinal transplantation. Study details: Every recipient had anti-thymocyte globulin induction and roughly 3 years of tacrolimus plus steroids. Study conclusions and caveats: GvH clones were identified in recipient marrow, with some first appearing in ileum or blood.

The chain employs TRBV7-3 and TRBJ2-1; 11 positions agree with TRBD2. The receptor comes from a human donor who was the organ donor for an intestinal transplant. The sequencing here drew on unstimulated CD8+ T cells sorted from spleen or lymph node cells, taken before transplant. In nucleotides, the CDR3 is TGTGCCAGCAGCTCCGACGGGACTAGCGGCTACAATGAGCAGTTCTTC. As protein: CASSSDGTSGYNEQFF.